This T cell receptor beta chain was sequenced in a study of T cell responses to AZD1222 COVID-19 vaccine. This CDR3 spans 15 amino acids. CDR1 is LGHNA and CDR2 is YSLEER in the germline V gene. V gave up 4 bases and J gave up 1 base, with 14 bases separating them. Profiling relied on immunoSEQ multiplex PCR, and the TCRdb table lists in-frame clones only, not all of them. The sample lists 95,000 to 150,000 clones, about 89% occurring once. Findings of the study overall: Only a handful of AZD1222 recipients, more than five in all, had baseline seropositivity. Spike-specific TCR breadth and depth grew following two AZD1222 doses.

As to this clone: Antigen specificity is unknown.

Sequences were derived from peripheral blood, sampled on day 0 of AZD1222 vaccination. The chain combines TRBV4-3 with TRBJ2-7, with D possibly TRBD2 on 6 matching bases. The receptor's source is an adult in good health. CDR3 sequence reads: CASSLDSGASYEQYF. The DNA for the CDR3 is TGCGCCAGCAGCCTCGATAGCGGAGCTTCCTACGAGCAGTACTTC.